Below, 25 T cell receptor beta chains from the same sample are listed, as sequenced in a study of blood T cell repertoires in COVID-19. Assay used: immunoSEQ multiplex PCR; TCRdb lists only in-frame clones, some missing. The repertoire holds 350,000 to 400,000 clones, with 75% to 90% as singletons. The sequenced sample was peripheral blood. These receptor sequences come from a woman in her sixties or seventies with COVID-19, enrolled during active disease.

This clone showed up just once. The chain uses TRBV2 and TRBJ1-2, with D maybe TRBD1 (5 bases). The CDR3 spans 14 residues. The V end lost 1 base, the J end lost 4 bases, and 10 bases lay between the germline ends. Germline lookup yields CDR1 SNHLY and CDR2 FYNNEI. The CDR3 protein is CASSEGGRGYGYTF. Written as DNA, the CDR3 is TGTGCCAGCAGTGAAGGGGGGAGGGGCTATGGCTACACCTTC.

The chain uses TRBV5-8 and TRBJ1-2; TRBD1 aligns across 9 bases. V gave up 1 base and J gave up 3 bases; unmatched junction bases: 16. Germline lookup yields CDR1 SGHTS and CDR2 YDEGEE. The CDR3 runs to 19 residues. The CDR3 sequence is CASSLPLQGALFFDYGYTF. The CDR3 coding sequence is TGTGCCAGCAGCTTGCCGTTACAGGGGGCGCTTTTTTTCGACTATGGCTACACCTTC.

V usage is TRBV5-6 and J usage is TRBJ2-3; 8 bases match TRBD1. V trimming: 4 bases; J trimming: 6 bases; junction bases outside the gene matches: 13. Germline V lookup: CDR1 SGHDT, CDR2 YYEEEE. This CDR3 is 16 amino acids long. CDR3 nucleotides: TGTGCCAGCAGCCCTCGGACAGGGTCGGGAAAGGATACGCAGTATTTT. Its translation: CASSPRTGSGKDTQYF.

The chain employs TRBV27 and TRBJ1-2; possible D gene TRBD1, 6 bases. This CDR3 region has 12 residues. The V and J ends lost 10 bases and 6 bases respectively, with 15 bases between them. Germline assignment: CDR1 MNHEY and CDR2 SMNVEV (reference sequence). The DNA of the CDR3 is TGTGCCACCGCCGTCGGGGGGCATGGCTACACCTTC. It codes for CATAVGGHGYTF.

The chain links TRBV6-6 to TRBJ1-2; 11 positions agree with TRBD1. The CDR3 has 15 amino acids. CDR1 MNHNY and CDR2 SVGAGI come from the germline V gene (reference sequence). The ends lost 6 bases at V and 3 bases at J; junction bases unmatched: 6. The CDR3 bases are TGTGCCAGCAGAGAAGGACAGGGGGCGGACTATGGCTACACCTTC. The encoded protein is CASREGQGADYGYTF.

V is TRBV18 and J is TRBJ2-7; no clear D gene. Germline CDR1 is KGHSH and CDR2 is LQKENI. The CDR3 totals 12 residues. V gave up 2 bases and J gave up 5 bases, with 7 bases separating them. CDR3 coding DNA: TGTGCCAGCTCACCATTCCGGGACGAGCAGTACTTC. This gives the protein CASSPFRDEQYF.

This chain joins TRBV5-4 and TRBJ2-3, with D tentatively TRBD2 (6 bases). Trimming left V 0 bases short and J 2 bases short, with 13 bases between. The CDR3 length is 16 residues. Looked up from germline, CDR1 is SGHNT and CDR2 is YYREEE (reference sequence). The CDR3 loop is CASSLAGTLSTDTQYF. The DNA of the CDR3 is TGTGCCAGCAGCTTGGCCGGGACTCTTTCCACAGATACGCAGTATTTT.

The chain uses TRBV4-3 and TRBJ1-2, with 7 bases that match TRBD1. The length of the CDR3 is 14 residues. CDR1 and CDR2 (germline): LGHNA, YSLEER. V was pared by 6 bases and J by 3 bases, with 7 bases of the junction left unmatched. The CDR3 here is CASSQNTGDYGYTF. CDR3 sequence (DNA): TGCGCCAGCAGTCAGAATACAGGGGACTATGGCTACACCTTC.

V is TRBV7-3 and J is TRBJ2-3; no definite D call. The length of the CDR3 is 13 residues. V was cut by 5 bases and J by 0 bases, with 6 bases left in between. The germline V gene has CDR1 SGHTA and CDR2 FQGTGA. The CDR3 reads CASSTTSTDTQYF. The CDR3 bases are TGTGCCAGCAGCACCACTAGCACAGATACGCAGTATTTT.

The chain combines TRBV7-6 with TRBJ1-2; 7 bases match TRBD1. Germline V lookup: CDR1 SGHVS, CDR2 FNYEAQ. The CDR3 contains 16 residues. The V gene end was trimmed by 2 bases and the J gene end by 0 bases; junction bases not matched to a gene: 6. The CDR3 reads CASSLWQGESNYGYTF. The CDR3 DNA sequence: TGTGCCAGCAGCTTATGGCAGGGGGAGTCTAACTATGGCTACACCTTC.

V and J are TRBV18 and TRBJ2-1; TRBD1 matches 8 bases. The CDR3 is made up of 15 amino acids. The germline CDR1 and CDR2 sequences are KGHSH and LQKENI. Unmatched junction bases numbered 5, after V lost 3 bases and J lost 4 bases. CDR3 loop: CASSPPGQDYNEQFF. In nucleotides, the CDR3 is TGTGCCAGCTCACCCCCGGGACAGGATTACAATGAGCAGTTCTTC.

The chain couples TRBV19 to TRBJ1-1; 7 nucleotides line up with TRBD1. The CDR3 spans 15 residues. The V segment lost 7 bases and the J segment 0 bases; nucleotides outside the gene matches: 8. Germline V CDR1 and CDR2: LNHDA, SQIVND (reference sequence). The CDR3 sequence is CASTPAGTVNTEAFF. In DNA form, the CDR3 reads TGTGCCAGTACCCCAGCCGGGACAGTGAACACTGAAGCTTTCTTT.

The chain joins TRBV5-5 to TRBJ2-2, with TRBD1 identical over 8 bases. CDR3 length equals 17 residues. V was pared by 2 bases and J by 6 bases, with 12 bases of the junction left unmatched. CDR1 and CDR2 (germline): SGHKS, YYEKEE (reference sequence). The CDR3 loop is CASSFGVGTGGSGELFF. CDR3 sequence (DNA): TGTGCCAGCAGCTTCGGGGTTGGCACAGGGGGGTCCGGGGAGCTGTTTTTT.

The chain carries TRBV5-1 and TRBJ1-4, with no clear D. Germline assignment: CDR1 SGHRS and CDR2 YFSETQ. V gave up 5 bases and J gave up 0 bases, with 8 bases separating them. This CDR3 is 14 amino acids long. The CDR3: CASSPSATNEKLFF. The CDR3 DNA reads TGCGCCAGCAGTCCCTCCGCAACTAATGAAAAACTGTTTTTT.

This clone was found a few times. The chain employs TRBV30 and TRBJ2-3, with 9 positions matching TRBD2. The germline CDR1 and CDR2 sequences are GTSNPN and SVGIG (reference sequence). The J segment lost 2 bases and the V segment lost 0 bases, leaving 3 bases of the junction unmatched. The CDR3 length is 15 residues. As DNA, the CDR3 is TGTGCCTGGAGTGTAGCGGGGGGCGTCACAGATACGCAGTATTTT. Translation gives CAWSVAGGVTDTQYF.

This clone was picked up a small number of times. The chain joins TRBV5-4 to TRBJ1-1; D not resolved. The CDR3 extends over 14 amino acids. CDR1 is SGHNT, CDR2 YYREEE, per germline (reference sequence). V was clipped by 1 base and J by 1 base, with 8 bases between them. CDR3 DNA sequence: TGTGCCAGCAGCTTGCACACGTCGAACACTGAAGCTTTCTTT. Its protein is CASSLHTSNTEAFF.

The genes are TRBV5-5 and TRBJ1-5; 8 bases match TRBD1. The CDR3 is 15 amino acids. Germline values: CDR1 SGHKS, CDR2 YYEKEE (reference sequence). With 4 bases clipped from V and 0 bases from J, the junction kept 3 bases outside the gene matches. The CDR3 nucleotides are TGTGCCAGCAGCCGGACAGGGAATAGCAATCAGCCCCAGCATTTT. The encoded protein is CASSRTGNSNQPQHF.

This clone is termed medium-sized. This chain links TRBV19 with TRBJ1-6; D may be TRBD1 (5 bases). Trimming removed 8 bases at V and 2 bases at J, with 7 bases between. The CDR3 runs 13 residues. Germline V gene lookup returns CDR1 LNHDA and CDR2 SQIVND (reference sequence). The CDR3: CASEGAYNSPLHF. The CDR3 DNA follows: TGTGCCAGTGAAGGGGCCTATAATTCACCCCTCCACTTT.

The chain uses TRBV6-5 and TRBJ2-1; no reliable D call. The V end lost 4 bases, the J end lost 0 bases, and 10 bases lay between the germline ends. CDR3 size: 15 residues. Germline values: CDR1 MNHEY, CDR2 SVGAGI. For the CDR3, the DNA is TGTGCCAGCAGTTCCGAGGCGTCCTCCTACAATGAGCAGTTCTTC. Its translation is CASSSEASSYNEQFF.

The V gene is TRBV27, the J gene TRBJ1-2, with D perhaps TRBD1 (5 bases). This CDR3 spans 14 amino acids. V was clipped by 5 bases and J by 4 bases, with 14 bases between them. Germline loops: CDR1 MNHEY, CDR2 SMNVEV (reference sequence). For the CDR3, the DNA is TGTGCCAGCAGTCCCCGACAGTTCTTCTATGGCTACACCTTC. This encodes CASSPRQFFYGYTF.

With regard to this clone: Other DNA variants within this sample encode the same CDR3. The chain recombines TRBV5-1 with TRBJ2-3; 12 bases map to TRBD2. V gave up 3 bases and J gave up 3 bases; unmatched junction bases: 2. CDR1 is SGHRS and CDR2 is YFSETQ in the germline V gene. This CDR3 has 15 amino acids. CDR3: CASSSGTSGTDTQYF. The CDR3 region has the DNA TGCGCCAGCAGCTCTGGGACTAGCGGGACAGATACGCAGTATTTT. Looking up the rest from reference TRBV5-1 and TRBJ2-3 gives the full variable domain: KAGVTQTPRYLIKTRGQQVTLSCSPISGHRSVSWYQQTPGQGLQFLFEYFSETQRNKGNFPGRFSGRQFSNSRSEMNVSTLELGDSALYLCASSSGTSGTDTQYFGPGTRLTVL.

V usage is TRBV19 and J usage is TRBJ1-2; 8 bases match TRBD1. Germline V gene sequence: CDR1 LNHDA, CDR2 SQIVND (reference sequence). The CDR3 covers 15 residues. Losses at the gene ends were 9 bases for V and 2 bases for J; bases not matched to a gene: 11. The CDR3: CASETGTGDNYGYTF. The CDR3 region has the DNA TGTGCCAGCGAAACCGGGACAGGCGACAACTATGGCTACACCTTC.

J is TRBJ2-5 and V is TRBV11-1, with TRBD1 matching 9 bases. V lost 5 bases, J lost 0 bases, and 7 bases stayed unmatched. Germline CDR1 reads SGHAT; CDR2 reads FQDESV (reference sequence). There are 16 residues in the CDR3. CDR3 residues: CASSGPGTGNQETQYF. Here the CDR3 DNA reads TGTGCCAGCAGCGGACCTGGGACAGGGAACCAAGAGACCCAGTACTTC.

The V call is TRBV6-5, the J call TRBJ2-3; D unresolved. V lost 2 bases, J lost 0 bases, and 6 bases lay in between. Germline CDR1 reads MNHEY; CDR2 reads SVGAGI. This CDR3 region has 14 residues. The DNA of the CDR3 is TGTGCCAGCAGTTACACGGAGAGCACAGATACGCAGTATTTT. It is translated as CASSYTESTDTQYF.

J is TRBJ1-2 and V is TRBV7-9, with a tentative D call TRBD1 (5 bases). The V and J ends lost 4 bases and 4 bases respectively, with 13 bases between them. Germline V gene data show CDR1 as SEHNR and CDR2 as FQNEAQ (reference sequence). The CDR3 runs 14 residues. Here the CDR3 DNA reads TGTGCCAGCAGCTATACAGGATCCAGCTATGGCTACACCTTC. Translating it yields CASSYTGSSYGYTF.